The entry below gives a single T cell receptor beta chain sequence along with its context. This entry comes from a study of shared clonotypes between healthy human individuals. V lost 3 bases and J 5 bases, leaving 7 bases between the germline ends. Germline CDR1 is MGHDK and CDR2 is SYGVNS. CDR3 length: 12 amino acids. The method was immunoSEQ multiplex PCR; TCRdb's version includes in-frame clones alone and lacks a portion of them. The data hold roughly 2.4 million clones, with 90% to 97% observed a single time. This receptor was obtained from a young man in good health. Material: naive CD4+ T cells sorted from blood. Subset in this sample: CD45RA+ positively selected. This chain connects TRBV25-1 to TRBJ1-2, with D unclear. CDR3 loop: CASSDGGYGYTF. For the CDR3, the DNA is TGTGCCAGCAGTGACGGAGGGTATGGCTACACCTTC.